The rows below give T cell receptor beta chains drawn from one sample of a study of blood T cell repertoires in COVID-19. Using immunoSEQ multiplex PCR, the repertoire was profiled, and TCRdb retains in-frame clones only, with some absent. The sample consists of some 140,000 clones, 84% of them appearing once. Sequencing was performed on peripheral blood. These receptors all stem from a man aged 55-75 years with acute or convalescent COVID-19. Both conserved end residues are part of each CDR3. D genes are given only for firm matches. Size is omitted from some rows. Given values are once, few, many or a class for expanded clones.

d_call cdr3_length j_call v_call clone_size cdr3_nt cdr3_aa
. 14 TRBJ2-2 TRBV10-3 . TGTGCCATCAAATCTAGCGCTGACACCGGGGAGCTGTTTTTT CAIKSSADTGELFF
. 13 TRBJ2-7 TRBV5-4 . TGTGCCAGCAGCTTGGAGGGCGCGGGCGAGCAGTACTTC CASSLEGAGEQYF
. 13 TRBJ2-7 TRBV10-3 . TGTGCCACCACCTGGGGGGTCTCCTACGAGCAGTACTTC CATTWGVSYEQYF
TRBD1 15 TRBJ2-3 TRBV2 . TGTGCCAGCAGTGAAGAAAGGGGGCGGACAGATACGCAGTATTTT CASSEERGRTDTQYF
. 15 TRBJ2-7 TRBV9 . TGTGCCAGCAGCGTAGGATGGTCAGGGCAGGCCGAGCAGTACTTC CASSVGWSGQAEQYF
. 14 TRBJ1-1 TRBV5-1 . TGCGCCAGCAGCTTGGATGGGAGGGACACTGAAGCTTTCTTT CASSLDGRDTEAFF
TRBD1 16 TRBJ1-6 TRBV7-8 . TGTGCCAGCAGCTTAGTCTCGGGACAGAACAATTCACCCCTCCACTTT CASSLVSGQNNSPLHF
. 15 TRBJ2-3 TRBV19 . TGTGCCAGTAGTATAGGGTCTAGCCTCACAGATACGCAGTATTTT CASSIGSSLTDTQYF
. 16 TRBJ2-3 TRBV21-1 once TGTGCCAGCAGCAAAGCTGACGGGAGGGCCCCAGATACGCAGTATTTT CASSKADGRAPDTQYF
TRBD1 14 TRBJ2-7 TRBV5-5 . TGTGCCAGCAGCTTGTGGGACAGGTCAAACGAGCAGTACTTC CASSLWDRSNEQYF
TRBD2 15 TRBJ2-7 TRBV4-2 . TGTGCCAGCAGTTTTTATAGCGGGAGTTACGACGAGCAGTACTTC CASSFYSGSYDEQYF
. 14 TRBJ1-1 TRBV14 . TGTGCCAGCAGCCAAAACCAGGGGTGGGCTGAAGCTTTCTTT CASSQNQGWAEAFF
. 14 TRBJ2-7 TRBV6-5 once TGTGCCAGCAGCCCCCGGGTTGGGTCCTACGAGCAGTACTTC CASSPRVGSYEQYF
. 13 TRBJ1-4 TRBV5-1 . TGCGCCAGCAGCTTGTCCGCGGGTGAAAAACTGTTTTTT CASSLSAGEKLFF
. 14 TRBJ1-4 TRBV5-5 few TGTGCCAGCAGCTTCGGCCAGGGATATGAAAAACTGTTTTTT CASSFGQGYEKLFF
. 13 TRBJ1-2 TRBV12-3/TRBV12-4 . TGTGCCAGCAGTTTAGACCAGTACGGGGGCTACACCTTC CASSLDQYGGYTF
TRBD1 16 TRBJ2-5 TRBV19 few TGTGCCAGTAGTAAGGGGGACAGGGGTGGCCAAGAGACCCAGTACTTC CASSKGDRGGQETQYF
. 16 TRBJ1-3 TRBV13 once TGTGCCAGCAGAAACTTTACAGGGCGAGGTGGAAACACCATATATTTT CASRNFTGRGGNTIYF
TRBD1 16 TRBJ2-1 TRBV9 . TGTGCCAGCAGCGCATCAAACAGGGGGCGTTACAATGAGCAGTTCTTC CASSASNRGRYNEQFF
TRBD1 16 TRBJ2-1 TRBV5-1 . TGCGCCAGCAGCTTGCGTAGGCGGCAGGGGGCCAATGAGCAGTTCTTC CASSLRRRQGANEQFF
TRBD1 15 TRBJ1-2 TRBV19 few TGTGCCAGTAGTATACCCGGGACAGCGCCTGTTGGCTACACCTTC CASSIPGTAPVGYTF
. 15 TRBJ1-2 TRBV6-5 . TGTGCCAGCAGTCCGCACCGGACAGAACGCTATGGCTACACCTTC CASSPHRTERYGYTF
TRBD1 14 TRBJ1-2 TRBV19 few TGTGCCAGTAGTCCCACGACAGGGGGTTATGGCTACACCTTC CASSPTTGGYGYTF
TRBD1 15 TRBJ1-2 TRBV6-5 . TGTGCCAGCAGCTCCACGGGACAGGGGGCGAGAGGCTACACCTTC CASSSTGQGARGYTF